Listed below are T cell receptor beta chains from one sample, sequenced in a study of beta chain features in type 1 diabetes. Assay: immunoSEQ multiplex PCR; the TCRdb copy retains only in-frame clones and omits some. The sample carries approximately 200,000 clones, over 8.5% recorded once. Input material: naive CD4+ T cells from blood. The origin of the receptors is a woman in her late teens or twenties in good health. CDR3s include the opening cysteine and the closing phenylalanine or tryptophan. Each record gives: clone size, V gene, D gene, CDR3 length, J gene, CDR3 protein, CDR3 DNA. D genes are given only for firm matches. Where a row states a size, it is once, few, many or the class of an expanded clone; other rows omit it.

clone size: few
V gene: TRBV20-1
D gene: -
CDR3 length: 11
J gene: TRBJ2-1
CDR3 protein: CSARVGNEQFF
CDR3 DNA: TGCAGTGCTAGAGTCGGCAATGAGCAGTTCTTC

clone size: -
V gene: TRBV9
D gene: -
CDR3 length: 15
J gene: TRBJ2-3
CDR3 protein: CASSGQAVGTDTQYF
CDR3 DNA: TGTGCCAGCAGCGGGCAGGCAGTCGGCACAGATACGCAGTATTTT

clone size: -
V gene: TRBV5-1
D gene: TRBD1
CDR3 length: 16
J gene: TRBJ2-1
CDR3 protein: CASSLLSGQGYNEQFF
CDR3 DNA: TGCGCCAGCAGCTTGTTATCGGGACAGGGGTACAATGAGCAGTTCTTC

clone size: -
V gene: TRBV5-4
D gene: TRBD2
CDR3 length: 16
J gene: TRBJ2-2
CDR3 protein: CASSSRTSGTTGELFF
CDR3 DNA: TGTGCCAGCAGCTCTAGGACTAGCGGGACAACCGGGGAGCTGTTTTTT

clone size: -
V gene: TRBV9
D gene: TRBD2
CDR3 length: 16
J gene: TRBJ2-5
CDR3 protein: CASSAILAGGHETQYF
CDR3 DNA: TGTGCCAGCAGCGCAATCCTAGCGGGGGGGCACGAGACCCAGTACTTC

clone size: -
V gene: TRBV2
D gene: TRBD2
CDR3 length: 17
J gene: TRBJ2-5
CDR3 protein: CASSDVAGNEKGETQYF
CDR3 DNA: TGTGCCAGCAGTGATGTAGCGGGAAACGAAAAGGGGGAGACCCAGTACTTC

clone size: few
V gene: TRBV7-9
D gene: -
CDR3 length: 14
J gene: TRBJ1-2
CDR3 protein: CASSLEGTPYGYTF
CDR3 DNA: TGTGCCAGCAGCTTGGAAGGGACACCCTATGGCTACACCTTC

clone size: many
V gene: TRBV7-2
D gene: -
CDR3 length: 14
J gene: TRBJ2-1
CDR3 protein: CASTQASTNNEQFF
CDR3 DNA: TGTGCCAGCACCCAAGCTTCTACCAACAATGAGCAGTTCTTC

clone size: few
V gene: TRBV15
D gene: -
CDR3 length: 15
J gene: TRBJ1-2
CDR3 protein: CATSRGGGGNYGYTF
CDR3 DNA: TGTGCCACCAGCAGAGGGGGAGGGGGTAACTATGGCTACACCTTC

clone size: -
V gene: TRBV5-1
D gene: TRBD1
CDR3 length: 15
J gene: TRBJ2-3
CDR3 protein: CASSQDRGRPDTQYF
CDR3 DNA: TGCGCCAGCAGCCAGGACAGGGGGCGCCCAGATACGCAGTATTTT

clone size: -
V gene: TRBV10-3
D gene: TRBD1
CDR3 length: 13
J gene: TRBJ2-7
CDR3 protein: CAISVQGNYEQYF
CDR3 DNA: TGTGCCATCAGTGTACAGGGGAACTACGAGCAGTACTTC

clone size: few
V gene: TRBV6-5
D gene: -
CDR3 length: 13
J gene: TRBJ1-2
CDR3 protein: CASSYSGFYGYTF
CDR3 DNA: TGTGCCAGCAGTTACTCTGGCTTCTATGGCTACACCTTC

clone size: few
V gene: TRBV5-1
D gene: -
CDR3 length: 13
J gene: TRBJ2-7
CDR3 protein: CASSGGGGYEQYF
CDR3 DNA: TGCGCCAGCAGCGGGGGAGGCGGTTACGAGCAGTACTTC

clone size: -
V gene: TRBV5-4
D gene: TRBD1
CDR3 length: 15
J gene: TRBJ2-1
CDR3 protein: CASSIGTGVNNEQFF
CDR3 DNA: TGTGCCAGCAGCATCGGGACAGGAGTTAACAATGAGCAGTTCTTC

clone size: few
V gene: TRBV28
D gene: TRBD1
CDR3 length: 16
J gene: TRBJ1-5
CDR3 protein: CASSLRTGFTNQPQHF
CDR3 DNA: TGTGCCAGCAGTTTGCGGACAGGGTTTACCAATCAGCCCCAGCATTTT

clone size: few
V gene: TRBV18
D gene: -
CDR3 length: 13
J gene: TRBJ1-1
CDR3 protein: CASHVGGETEAFF
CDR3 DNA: TGTGCCAGCCACGTAGGAGGGGAAACTGAAGCTTTCTTT

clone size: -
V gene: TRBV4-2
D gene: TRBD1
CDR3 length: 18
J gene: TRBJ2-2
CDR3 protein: CASNPGVDRGHSTGELFF
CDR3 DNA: TGTGCCAGCAACCCTGGGGTTGACAGGGGCCATTCCACCGGGGAGCTGTTTTTT

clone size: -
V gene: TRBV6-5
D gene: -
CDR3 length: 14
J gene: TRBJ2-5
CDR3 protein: CASSWTVGQETQYF
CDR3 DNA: TGTGCCAGCAGCTGGACAGTAGGCCAAGAGACCCAGTACTTC

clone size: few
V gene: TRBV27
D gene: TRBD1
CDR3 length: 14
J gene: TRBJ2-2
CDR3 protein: CASSQTGDTGELFF
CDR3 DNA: TGTGCCAGCAGTCAGACAGGGGACACCGGGGAGCTGTTTTTT

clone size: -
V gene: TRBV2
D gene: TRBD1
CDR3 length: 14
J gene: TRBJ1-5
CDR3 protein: CASSEDRGHQPQHF
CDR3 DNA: TGTGCCAGCAGTGAGGACAGGGGGCATCAGCCCCAGCATTTT

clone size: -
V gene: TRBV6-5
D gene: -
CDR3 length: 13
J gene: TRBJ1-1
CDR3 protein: CASRRTENTEAFF
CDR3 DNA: TGTGCCAGCAGGAGGACTGAGAACACTGAAGCTTTCTTT

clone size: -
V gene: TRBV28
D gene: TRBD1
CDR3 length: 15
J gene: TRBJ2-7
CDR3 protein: CASSFTGTGLVEQYF
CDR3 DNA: TGTGCCAGCAGTTTTACCGGGACAGGGTTAGTCGAGCAGTACTTC

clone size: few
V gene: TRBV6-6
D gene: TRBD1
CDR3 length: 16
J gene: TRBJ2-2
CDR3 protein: CASSSRDRGLTGELFF
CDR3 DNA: TGTGCCAGCAGTTCACGGGACAGGGGGCTAACCGGGGAGCTGTTTTTT

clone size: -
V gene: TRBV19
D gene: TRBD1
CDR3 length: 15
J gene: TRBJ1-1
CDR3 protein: CASSPHGQGGTEAFF
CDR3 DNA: TGTGCCAGTAGCCCGCACGGACAGGGGGGCACTGAAGCTTTCTTT

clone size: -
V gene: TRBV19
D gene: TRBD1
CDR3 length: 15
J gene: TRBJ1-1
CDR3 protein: CASSTKTGDNTEAFF
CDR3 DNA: TGTGCCAGTAGTACTAAAACAGGGGATAACACTGAAGCTTTCTTT

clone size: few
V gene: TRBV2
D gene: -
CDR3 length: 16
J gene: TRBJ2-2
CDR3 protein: CASSGSGTWNTGELFF
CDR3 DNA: TGTGCCAGCAGTGGATCTGGGACTTGGAACACCGGGGAGCTGTTTTTT

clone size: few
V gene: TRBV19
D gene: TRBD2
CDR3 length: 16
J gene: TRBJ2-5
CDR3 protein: CASSVGTSGSWETQYF
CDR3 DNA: TGTGCCAGTAGTGTGGGGACTAGCGGGAGTTGGGAGACCCAGTACTTC

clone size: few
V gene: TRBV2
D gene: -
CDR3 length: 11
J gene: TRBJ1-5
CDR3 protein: CASSSSGPQHF
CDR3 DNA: TGTGCCAGCAGTAGCTCTGGGCCCCAGCATTTT

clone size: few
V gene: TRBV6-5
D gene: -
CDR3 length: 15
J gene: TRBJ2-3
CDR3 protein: CASSYGGGGSDTQYF
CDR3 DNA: TGTGCCAGCAGTTACGGTGGCGGGGGCTCAGATACGCAGTATTTT

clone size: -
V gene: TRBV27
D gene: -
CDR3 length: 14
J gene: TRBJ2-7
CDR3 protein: CASSLSARASGQYF
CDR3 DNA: TGTGCCAGCAGTTTATCGGCCAGGGCTTCGGGGCAGTACTTC

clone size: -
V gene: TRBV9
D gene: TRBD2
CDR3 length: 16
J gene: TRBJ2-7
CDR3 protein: CASSAKGLAGIYEQYF
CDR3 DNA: TGTGCCAGCAGCGCTAAGGGACTAGCGGGGATTTACGAGCAGTACTTC

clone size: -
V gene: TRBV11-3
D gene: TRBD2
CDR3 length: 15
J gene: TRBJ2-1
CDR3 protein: CASSPLAGAGNEQFF
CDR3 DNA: TGTGCCAGCAGCCCTCTAGCGGGGGCGGGGAATGAGCAGTTCTTC

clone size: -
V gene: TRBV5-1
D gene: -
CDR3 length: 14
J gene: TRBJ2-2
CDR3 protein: CASSLRSGPGELFF
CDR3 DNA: TGCGCCAGCAGCTTGAGGAGCGGCCCCGGGGAGCTGTTTTTT

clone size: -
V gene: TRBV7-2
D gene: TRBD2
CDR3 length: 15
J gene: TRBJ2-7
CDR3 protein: CASSLGLAGQYEQYF
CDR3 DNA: TGTGCCAGCAGCTTAGGGCTAGCGGGACAGTACGAGCAGTACTTC

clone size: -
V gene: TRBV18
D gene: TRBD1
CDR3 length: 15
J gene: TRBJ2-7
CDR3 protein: CASSPKGGRRYEQYF
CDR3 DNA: TGTGCCAGCTCACCAAAAGGGGGCAGGCGGTACGAGCAGTACTTC

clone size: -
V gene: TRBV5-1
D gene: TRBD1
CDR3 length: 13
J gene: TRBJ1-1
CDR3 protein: CASSSQGDTEAFF
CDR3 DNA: TGCGCCAGCAGCTCACAGGGGGACACTGAAGCTTTCTTT

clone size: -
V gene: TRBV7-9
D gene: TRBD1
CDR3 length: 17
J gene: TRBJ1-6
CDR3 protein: CASSLAGGQGGNSPLHF
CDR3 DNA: TGTGCCAGCAGCTTAGCGGGGGGACAGGGAGGTAATTCACCCCTCCACTTT

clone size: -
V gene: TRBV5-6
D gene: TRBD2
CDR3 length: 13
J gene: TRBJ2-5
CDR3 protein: CASHLRRGETQYF
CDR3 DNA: TGTGCCAGCCACCTCCGGCGGGGGGAGACCCAGTACTTC

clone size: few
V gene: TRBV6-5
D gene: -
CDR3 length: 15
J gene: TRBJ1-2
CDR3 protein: CASRDPATGSFGYTF
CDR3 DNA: TGTGCCAGCAGGGATCCCGCCACAGGGTCATTTGGCTACACCTTC

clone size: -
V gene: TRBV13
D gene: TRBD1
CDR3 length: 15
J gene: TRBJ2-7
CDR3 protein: CASSLRGTGRYEQYF
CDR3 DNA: TGTGCCAGCAGCTTAAGAGGGACAGGGCGGTACGAGCAGTACTTC

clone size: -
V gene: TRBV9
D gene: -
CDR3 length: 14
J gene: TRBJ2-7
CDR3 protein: CASSAHIGSYEQYF
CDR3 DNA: TGTGCCAGCAGCGCCCACATCGGGTCCTACGAGCAGTACTTC

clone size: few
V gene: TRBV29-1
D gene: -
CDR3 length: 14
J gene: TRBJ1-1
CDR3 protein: CSVDLQGRGSEAFF
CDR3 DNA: TGCAGCGTAGACCTACAGGGCCGGGGCTCTGAAGCTTTCTTT